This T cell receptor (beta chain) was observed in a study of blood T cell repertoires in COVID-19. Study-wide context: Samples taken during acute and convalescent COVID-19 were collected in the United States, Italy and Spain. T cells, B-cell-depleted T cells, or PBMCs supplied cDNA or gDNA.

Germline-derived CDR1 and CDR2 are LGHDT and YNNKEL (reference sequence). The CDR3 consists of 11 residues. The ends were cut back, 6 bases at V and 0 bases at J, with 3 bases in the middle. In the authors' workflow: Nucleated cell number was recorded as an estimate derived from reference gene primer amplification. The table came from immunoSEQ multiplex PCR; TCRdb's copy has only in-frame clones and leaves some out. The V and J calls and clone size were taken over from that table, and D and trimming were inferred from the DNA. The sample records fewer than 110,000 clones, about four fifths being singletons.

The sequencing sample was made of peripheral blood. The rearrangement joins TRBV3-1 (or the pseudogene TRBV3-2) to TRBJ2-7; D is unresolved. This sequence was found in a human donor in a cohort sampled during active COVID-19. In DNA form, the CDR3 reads TGTGCCAGCAGTTACTCCTACGAGCAGTACTTC. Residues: CASSYSYEQYF.